The clone carrying this TCR beta chain was seen more than once but under ten times. Its antigen remains unknown. Healthy Caucasians supplied all donations. This sample was included in a study of identical twins. Study-level findings and limits: Excess twin sharing in beta out-of-frame sequences was weaker. Invariant MAIT and iNKT cells are populations that could partly confound zero-insertion analyses. Insertions were reduced in abundant cord blood beta clonotypes but not in memory repertoires.

This CDR3 spans 16 amino acids. The V gene end was trimmed by 1 base and the J gene end by 6 bases; junction bases not matched to a gene: 3. Each CDR3 protein gets one entry after TCRdb re-called the 5' RACE reads with MiXCR. This sample has 200,000 to 300,000 distinct CDR3 sequences, with 5.5% to 7% found just once. In addition, the sample was reused for a study of yellow fever vaccine responses in identical twins.

This sequence joins TRBV12-3 or TRBV12-4 and TRBJ2-1, with 13 bases that match TRBD2. This TCR was recovered from a woman aged 18-30 years in good health. The sequenced material came from memory (CD45RO+) T cells sorted from blood. CDR3 DNA: TGTGCCAGCAGTTTAGGAGGACTAGCGGGAGCCAATGAGCAGTTCTTC. Protein sequence: CASSLGGLAGANEQFF.